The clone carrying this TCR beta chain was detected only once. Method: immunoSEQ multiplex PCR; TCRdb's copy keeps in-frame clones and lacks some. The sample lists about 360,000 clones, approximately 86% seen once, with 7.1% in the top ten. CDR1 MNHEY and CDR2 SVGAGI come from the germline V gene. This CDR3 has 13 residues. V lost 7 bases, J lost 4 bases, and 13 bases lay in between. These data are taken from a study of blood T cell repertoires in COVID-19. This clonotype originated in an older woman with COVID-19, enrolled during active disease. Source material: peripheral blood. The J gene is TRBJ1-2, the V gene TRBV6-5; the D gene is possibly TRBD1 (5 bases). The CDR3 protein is CASTPAGLYGYTF. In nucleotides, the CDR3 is TGTGCCAGCACCCCAGCAGGGCTCTATGGCTACACCTTC.